This TCR beta chain was retrieved from a study of cytomegalovirus exposure and HLA in healthy donors. Looking at the study overall: Early released data comprised approximately 85 million unique TCRs from HLA-typed donors. Regarding the study as a whole: The study recorded 160 or so TCR beta chains that were cytomegalovirus-associated.

V was cut by 3 bases and J by 5 bases, with 11 bases left in between. The germline V gene has CDR1 SGDLS and CDR2 YYNGEE. The CDR3 length is 13 residues. In the case of this clone: Its cognate antigen is unknown.

13 Jbeta primers and 60 Vbeta primers were used for the PCR. In the authors' methods: An analysis that came later counted 70 million to 100 million unique TCR beta chains, 10 million to 12 million shared. Assay: immunoSEQ multiplex PCR; the TCRdb copy retains only in-frame clones and omits some. Clone size and V and J calls were adopted from that table, with D and trimming inferred from the DNA. This repertoire shows 140,000 or so clones, around 90% found once; its top ten account for roughly 0.5%. The chain employs TRBV9 and TRBJ1-2; D is possibly TRBD1 (6 bases). The receptor's source is a woman between 40 and 50 years old in good health and CMV-seronegative. Material: PBMCs. The CDR3 DNA reads TGTGCCAGCAGCGGGGGGCCGACTTATGGCTACACCTTC. This translates into CASSGGPTYGYTF.